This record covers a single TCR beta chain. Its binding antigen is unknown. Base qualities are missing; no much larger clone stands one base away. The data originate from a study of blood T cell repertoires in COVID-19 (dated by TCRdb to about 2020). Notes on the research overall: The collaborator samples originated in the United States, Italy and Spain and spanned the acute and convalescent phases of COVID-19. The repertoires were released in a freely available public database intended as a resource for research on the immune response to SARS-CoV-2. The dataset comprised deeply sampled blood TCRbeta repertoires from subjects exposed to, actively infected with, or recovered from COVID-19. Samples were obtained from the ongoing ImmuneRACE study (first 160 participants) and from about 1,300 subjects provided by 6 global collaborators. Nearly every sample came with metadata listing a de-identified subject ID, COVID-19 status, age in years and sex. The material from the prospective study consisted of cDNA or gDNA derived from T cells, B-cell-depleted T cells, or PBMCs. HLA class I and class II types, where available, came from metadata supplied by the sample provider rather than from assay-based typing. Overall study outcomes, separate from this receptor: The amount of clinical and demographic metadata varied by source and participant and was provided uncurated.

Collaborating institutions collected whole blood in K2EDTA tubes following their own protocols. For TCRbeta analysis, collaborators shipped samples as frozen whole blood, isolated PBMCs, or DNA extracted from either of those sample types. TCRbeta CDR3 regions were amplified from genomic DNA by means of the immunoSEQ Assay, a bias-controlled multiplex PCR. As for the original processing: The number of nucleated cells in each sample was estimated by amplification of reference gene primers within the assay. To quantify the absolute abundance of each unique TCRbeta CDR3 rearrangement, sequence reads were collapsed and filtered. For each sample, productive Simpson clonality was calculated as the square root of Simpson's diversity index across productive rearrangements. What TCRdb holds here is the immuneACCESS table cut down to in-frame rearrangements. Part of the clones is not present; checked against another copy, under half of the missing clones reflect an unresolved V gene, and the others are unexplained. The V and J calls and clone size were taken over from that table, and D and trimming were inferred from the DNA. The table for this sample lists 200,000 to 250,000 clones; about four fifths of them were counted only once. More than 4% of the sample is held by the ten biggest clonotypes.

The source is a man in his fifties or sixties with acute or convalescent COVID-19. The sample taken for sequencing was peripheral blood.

The DNA sequence follows: TGTGCCAGCAGTGCCGAGCGGGCGAACACCGGGGAGCTGTTTTTT. This sequence encodes CASSAERANTGELFF. This chain joins TRBV2 to TRBJ2-2, with TRBD2 as a weak D call on 6 bases. The germline V gene encodes CDR1 SNHLY and CDR2 FYNNEI. The CDR3 holds 15 amino acids from the cysteine to the phenylalanine. Only CDR3 DNA is held: 45 bases, read in frame from base 1. V and J are truncated by 4 bases and 0 bases respectively, leaving an intervening sequence of 9 bases. With the rest looked up from the reference TRBV2 and TRBJ2-2 genes rather than sequenced, the full variable domain is EPEVTQTPSHQVTQMGQEVILRCVPISNHLYFYWYRQILGQKVEFLVSFYNNEISEKSEIFDDQFSVERPDGSNFTLKIRSTKLEDSAMYFCASSAERANTGELFFGEGSRLTVL.